A selection of T cell receptor beta chains follows, all from one sample in a study of cytomegalovirus exposure and HLA in healthy donors. The protocol was immunoSEQ multiplex PCR, while the TCRdb copy is restricted to in-frame clones and leaves out a portion. The sample gives approximately 150,000 clones, 80% to 90% of which show up once; about 4.9% is in the top ten. The sequenced sample consisted of PBMCs. The receptors stem from a man younger than 35 in good health and CMV-seropositive. The CDR3 runs from the conserved cysteine through the conserved F or W. The order of the fields is D gene, clone size, V gene, J gene, CDR3 DNA, CDR3 protein. The D gene is left open where the match is weak. Not every row has a clone size; where given, it reads once, few, many or a size class.

>TRBD1|.|TRBV5-1|TRBJ1-2
TGCGCCAGCAGGGGGAACAGGGGGACGGATGGCTACACCTTC
CASRGNRGTDGYTF
>.|.|TRBV6-5|TRBJ1-2
TGTGCCAGCAGCGAGGGGGACATCGATGGCTACACCTTC
CASSEGDIDGYTF
>.|few|TRBV7-9|TRBJ2-2
TGTGCCAGCAGAGCGCTCGAGAGGGGGTCGAACACCGGGGAGCTGTTTTTT
CASRALERGSNTGELFF
>.|.|TRBV15|TRBJ2-1
TGTGCCACCAGCAGAGCCAGTAACAATGAGCAGTTCTTC
CATSRASNNEQFF
>TRBD2|.|TRBV5-1|TRBJ2-5
TGCGCCAGCAGCTTGGGACTAGCGGGAGGGCCGGAGACCCAGTACTTC
CASSLGLAGGPETQYF
>.|.|TRBV29-1|TRBJ1-2
TGCAGCGTTGTTCTAGAAGCTAACTATGGCTACACCTTC
CSVVLEANYGYTF
>TRBD1|.|TRBV27|TRBJ2-7
TGTGCCAGCAGTACCATCCGGGACAGGGGTTTTAAGCAGTACTTC
CASSTIRDRGFKQYF
>.|once|TRBV5-4|TRBJ2-7
TGTGCCAGCAGCTTGGCGACTAGGGCGGGCCTTACCTACGAGCAGTACTTC
CASSLATRAGLTYEQYF
>TRBD1|.|TRBV25-1|TRBJ2-3
TGTGCCAGCAGTGACCCCGGGACAGGGGCAGATACGCAGTATTTT
CASSDPGTGADTQYF
>.|.|TRBV5-1|TRBJ2-7
TGCGCCAGCAGCGAATTCGGAGGTTACTACGAGCAGTACTTC
CASSEFGGYYEQYF
>.|.|TRBV27|TRBJ1-1
TGTGCCAGCAGTTTAGACAGGACGGGTGTTTTCTTT
CASSLDRTGVFF
>.|once|TRBV4-1|TRBJ2-7
TGCGCCAGCAGCCAAACTCACGGTTACGAGCAGTACTTC
CASSQTHGYEQYF
>.|.|TRBV18|TRBJ2-7
TGTGCCAGCGGGACATCGGGCTACGAGCAGTACTTC
CASGTSGYEQYF
>TRBD2|.|TRBV6-1|TRBJ2-7
TGTGCCAGCAGTGAAATGACTAGCGGGAGTTACGAGCAGTACTTC
CASSEMTSGSYEQYF
>.|.|TRBV4-1|TRBJ1-2
TGCGCCAGCAGCCAACTTCGGGGAGTCCATGGCTACACCTTC
CASSQLRGVHGYTF
>TRBD1|.|TRBV7-3|TRBJ2-7
TGTGCCAGCAAGACAGGGCCGAGCTCCTACGAGCAGTACTTC
CASKTGPSSYEQYF
>.|.|TRBV18|TRBJ1-3
TGTGCCAGCTCACCCCCGGGCTCTGGAAACACCATATATTTT
CASSPPGSGNTIYF
>TRBD2|.|TRBV18|TRBJ2-7
TGTGCCAGCTCACCATCGCGAGGGAGGGACCACGAGCAGTACTTC
CASSPSRGRDHEQYF
>.|.|TRBV30|TRBJ2-7
TGTGCCTGGAGTAGAAGGACAGAGGGCGAGCAGTACTTC
CAWSRRTEGEQYF
>TRBD1|once|TRBV5-8|TRBJ2-5
TGTGCCAGCAACAGGGGAAGACAAGAGACCCAGTACTTC
CASNRGRQETQYF
>TRBD2|.|TRBV5-4|TRBJ2-1
TGTGCCAGCAGTACCGGGACTAGCGGAATCTATGAGCAGTTCTTC
CASSTGTSGIYEQFF
>.|.|TRBV13|TRBJ2-7
TGTGCCAGCAGCCTCCTCGGTCACGAGCAGTACTTC
CASSLLGHEQYF
>.|.|TRBV29-1|TRBJ1-5
TGCAGCTCCCGGGGTAGCAATCAGCCCCAGCATTTT
CSSRGSNQPQHF
>.|.|TRBV19|TRBJ2-2
TGTGCCAGTAGTGACCGGGACATAAACACCGGGGAGCTGTTTTTT
CASSDRDINTGELFF
>.|.|TRBV4-2|TRBJ1-1
TGTGCCAGCAGCCAATCCCGGAACACTGAAGCTTTCTTT
CASSQSRNTEAFF
>.|.|TRBV19|TRBJ1-1
TGTGCCAGTAGCCGACAGGCCGTTTTCACTGAAGCTTTCTTT
CASSRQAVFTEAFF
>TRBD2|once|TRBV9|TRBJ2-1
TGTGCCAGCAGCGTAGCTAGCGGGGGGAACAATGAGCAGTTCTTC
CASSVASGGNNEQFF
>.|.|TRBV5-4|TRBJ2-7
TGTGCCAGCAGCTTTAAAAACCAAAGCGGGCCGTACTTC
CASSFKNQSGPYF
>.|.|TRBV5-6|TRBJ2-5
TGTGCCAGCAGCTTGGGGCTAGCCGAGACCCAGTACTTC
CASSLGLAETQYF
>.|.|TRBV29-1|TRBJ2-5
TGCAGCGTTGAATCGGGCAGGGGAGAGACCCAGTACTTC
CSVESGRGETQYF
>TRBD2|.|TRBV7-9|TRBJ2-7
TGTGCCAGCAGCCACGGACTAGCGGGGAACGAGCAGTACTTC
CASSHGLAGNEQYF
>.|.|TRBV5-1|TRBJ1-1
TGCGCCAGCAGCGACGGACAGATTGCGGCTTTCTTT
CASSDGQIAAFF
>.|.|TRBV27|TRBJ2-5
TGTGCCAGCAGTCCCAACAGGGCCCTTCGGGAGACCCAGTACTTC
CASSPNRALRETQYF
>.|.|TRBV27|TRBJ2-1
TGTGCCAGCAGTTTCTCTGCAGGGGCATCCTACAATGAGCAGTTCTTC
CASSFSAGASYNEQFF
>TRBD2|few|TRBV28|TRBJ2-2
TGTGCCAGCAGTTTCCTCGGGGGGACCGGGGAGCTGTTTTTT
CASSFLGGTGELFF
>.|.|TRBV5-1|TRBJ1-5
TGCGCCAGCAGCTTCGGGGGGGACCAGCCCCAGCATTTT
CASSFGGDQPQHF
>.|.|TRBV6-6|TRBJ2-7
TGTGCCAGCAGTTATTTGGAAGGGGGCGAGCAGTACTTC
CASSYLEGGEQYF
>TRBD1|.|TRBV28|TRBJ1-2
TGTGCCAGCAGGCCAACGGGACAGGGTAACTATGGCTACACCTTC
CASRPTGQGNYGYTF
>TRBD2|.|TRBV2|TRBJ2-5
TGTGCCAGCAGTGCCGGGACTAGCGGGAGGTACCAAGAGACCCAGTACTTC
CASSAGTSGRYQETQYF
>.|.|TRBV7-6|TRBJ2-5
TGTGCCAGCAGCTGGGGGGTCCAAGAGACCCAGTACTTC
CASSWGVQETQYF
>.|.|TRBV2|TRBJ2-3
TGTGCCAGCATTCGCTCGACACCGTTCACAGATACGCAGTATTTT
CASIRSTPFTDTQYF
>.|.|TRBV19|TRBJ1-2
TGTGCCAGTACCCCGGTAGGCTCCTTCAGCGGGAGTGGCTACACCTTC
CASTPVGSFSGSGYTF
>.|.|TRBV6-1|TRBJ1-1
TGTGCTAGCAGCCTAGGGGGGGCGTTTGGTGAAGCTTTCTTT
CASSLGGAFGEAFF
>.|.|TRBV21-1|TRBJ1-6
TGTGCCAGCAGCCCGCAGGGTAAAAAAGCCAATTCACCCCTCCACTTT
CASSPQGKKANSPLHF
>.|.|TRBV6-5|TRBJ1-2
TGTGCCAGCAGTTACAACAGTAATAACTATGGCTACACCTTC
CASSYNSNNYGYTF
>TRBD2|.|TRBV5-1|TRBJ2-2
TGCGCCAGCAGCACGGGACTAGCGGAAACCGGGGAGCTGTTTTTT
CASSTGLAETGELFF
>.|.|TRBV19|TRBJ2-2
TGTGCCAGTAGTCCAACTAGTACCGGGGAGCTGTTTTTT
CASSPTSTGELFF
>.|.|TRBV28|TRBJ2-6
TGTGCCAGCAGTTACCCTAGTAATAGCTTCTCTGGGGCCAACGTCCTGACTTTC
CASSYPSNSFSGANVLTF
>.|.|TRBV7-9|TRBJ2-1
TGTGCCAGCAGCCCCCTACAGGGCCCCTACAATGAGCAGTTCTTC
CASSPLQGPYNEQFF
>.|.|TRBV30|TRBJ1-4
TGTGCCTGGGGACAAGTGGCAGAAAAACTGTTTTTT
CAWGQVAEKLFF
>.|.|TRBV2|TRBJ1-2
TGTGCCGGAGCGACAGGAGGCTATGGCTACACCTTC
CAGATGGYGYTF
>.|.|TRBV12-5|TRBJ2-7
TGTGCTAGTGGTTTGGTCCCCGCCTACGAGCAGTACTTC
CASGLVPAYEQYF